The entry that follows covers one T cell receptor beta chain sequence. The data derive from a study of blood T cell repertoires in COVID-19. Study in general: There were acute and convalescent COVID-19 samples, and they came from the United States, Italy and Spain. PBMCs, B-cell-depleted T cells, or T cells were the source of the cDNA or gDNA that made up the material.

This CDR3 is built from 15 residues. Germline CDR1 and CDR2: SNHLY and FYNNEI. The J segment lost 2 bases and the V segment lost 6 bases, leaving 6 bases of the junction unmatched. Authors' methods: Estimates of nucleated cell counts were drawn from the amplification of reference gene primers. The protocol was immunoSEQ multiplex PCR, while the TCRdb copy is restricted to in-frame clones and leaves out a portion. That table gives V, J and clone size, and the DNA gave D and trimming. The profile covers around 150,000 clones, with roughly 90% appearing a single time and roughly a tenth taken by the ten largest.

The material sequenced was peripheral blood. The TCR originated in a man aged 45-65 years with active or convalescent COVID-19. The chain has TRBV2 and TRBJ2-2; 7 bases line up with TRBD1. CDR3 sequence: CASRGNRGNTGELFF. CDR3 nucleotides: TGTGCCAGCAGGGGGAACAGGGGCAACACCGGGGAGCTGTTTTTT.